The T cell receptor beta chain described here comes from a study of T cell responses to AZD1222 COVID-19 vaccine. The CDR3 extends over 14 amino acids. V lost 8 bases to trimming and J lost 1 base, with 13 bases between them. The germline CDR1 and CDR2 sequences are WSHSY and SAAADI. The repertoire was sequenced with immunoSEQ multiplex PCR; TCRdb's copy has only in-frame clones and lacks some. This sample has some 81,000 clones, with over 80% found just once. A remark on this clone: The antigen remains undetermined.

Study outcomes and limitations: None of the repertoires were sampled until the peak T cell response had passed. Vaccination with two AZD1222 doses was followed by a rise in Spike-specific TCR breadth and depth.

The sequence derives from an adult who received the AZD1222 COVID-19 vaccine. The sequencing used peripheral blood, collected 28 days after the second AZD1222 dose. The chain couples TRBV10-2 to TRBJ2-3, with D unclear. CDR3 protein: CASRRSGGTDTQYF. Written as DNA, the CDR3 is TGCGCCAGCCGCCGGTCCGGAGGCACAGATACGCAGTATTTT.